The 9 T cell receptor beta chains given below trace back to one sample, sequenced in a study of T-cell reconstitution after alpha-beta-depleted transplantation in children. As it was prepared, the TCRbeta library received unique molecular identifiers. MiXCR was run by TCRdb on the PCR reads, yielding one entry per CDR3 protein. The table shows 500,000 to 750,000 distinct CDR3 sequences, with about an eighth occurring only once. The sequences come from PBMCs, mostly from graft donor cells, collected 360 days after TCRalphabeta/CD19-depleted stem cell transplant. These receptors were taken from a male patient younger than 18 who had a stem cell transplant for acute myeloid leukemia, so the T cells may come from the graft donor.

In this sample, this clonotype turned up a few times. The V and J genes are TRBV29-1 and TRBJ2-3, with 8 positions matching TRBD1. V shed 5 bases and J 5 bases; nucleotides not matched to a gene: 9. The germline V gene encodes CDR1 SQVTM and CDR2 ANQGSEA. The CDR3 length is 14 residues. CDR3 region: CSVRSDREGDTQYF. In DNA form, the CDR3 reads TGCAGCGTTCGCTCGGACAGGGAAGGAGATACGCAGTATTTT.

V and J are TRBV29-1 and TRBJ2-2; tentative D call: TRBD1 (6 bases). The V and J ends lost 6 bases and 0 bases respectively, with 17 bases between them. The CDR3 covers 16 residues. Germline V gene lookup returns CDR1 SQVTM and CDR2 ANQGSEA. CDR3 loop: CSVGTVGTTNTGELFF. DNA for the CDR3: TGCAGCGTGGGAACCGTGGGGACAACGAACACCGGGGAGCTGTTTTTT.

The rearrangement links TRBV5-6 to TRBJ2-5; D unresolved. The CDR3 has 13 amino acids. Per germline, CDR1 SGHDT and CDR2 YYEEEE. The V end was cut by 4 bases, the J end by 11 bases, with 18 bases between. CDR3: CASSHTPGHPQYF. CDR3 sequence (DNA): TGTGCCAGCAGCCACACCCCGGGTCACCCGCAGTACTTC.

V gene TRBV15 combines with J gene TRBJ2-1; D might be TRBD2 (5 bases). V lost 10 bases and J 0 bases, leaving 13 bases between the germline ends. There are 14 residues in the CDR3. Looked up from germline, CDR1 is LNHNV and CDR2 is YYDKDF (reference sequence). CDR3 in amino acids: CAIGGASSYNEQFF. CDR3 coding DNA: TGTGCCATTGGAGGCGCGAGCTCCTACAATGAGCAGTTCTTC.

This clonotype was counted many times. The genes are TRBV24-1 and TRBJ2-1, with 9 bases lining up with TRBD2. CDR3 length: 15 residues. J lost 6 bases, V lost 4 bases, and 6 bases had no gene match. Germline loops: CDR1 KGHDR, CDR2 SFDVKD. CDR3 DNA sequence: TGTGCCACCAGTGACCCAGGGACTAGCCTCAATGAGCAGTTCTTC. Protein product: CATSDPGTSLNEQFF.

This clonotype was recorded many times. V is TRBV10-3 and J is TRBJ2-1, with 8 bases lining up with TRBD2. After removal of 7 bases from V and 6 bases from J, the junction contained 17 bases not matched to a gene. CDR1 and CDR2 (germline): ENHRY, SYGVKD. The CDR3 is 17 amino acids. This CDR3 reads CAITMGPLAGGGNEQFF. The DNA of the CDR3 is TGTGCCATCACTATGGGCCCCCTAGCGGGCGGGGGCAATGAGCAGTTCTTC.

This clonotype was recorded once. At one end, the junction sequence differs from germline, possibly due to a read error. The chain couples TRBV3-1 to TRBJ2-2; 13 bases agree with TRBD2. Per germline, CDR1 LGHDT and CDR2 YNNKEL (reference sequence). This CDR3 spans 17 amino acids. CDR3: CASSQGLAGTNAGELFF. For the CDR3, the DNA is TGTGCCAGCAGCCAGGGACTAGCGGGAACGAACGCCGGGGAGCTGTTTTTT.

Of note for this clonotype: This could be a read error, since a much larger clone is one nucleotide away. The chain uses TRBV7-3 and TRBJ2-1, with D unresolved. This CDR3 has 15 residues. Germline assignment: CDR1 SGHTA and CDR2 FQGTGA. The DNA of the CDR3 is TGTGCCAGCAGCTCATCGACTGATTCCTACAATGAGCAGCTCTTC. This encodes CASSSSTDSYNEQLF.

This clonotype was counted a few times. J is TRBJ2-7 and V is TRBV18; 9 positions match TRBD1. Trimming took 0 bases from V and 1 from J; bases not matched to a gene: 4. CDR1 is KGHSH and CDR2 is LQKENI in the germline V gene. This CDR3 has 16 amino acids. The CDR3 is CASSPPRGQGSYEQYF. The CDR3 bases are TGTGCCAGCTCACCACCGCGGGGACAGGGATCCTACGAGCAGTACTTC.